Below, 10 T cell receptor beta chains from the same sample are listed, as sequenced in a study of T-cell reconstitution after alpha-beta-depleted transplantation in children. Unique molecular identifiers tagged the TCRbeta library. One entry per CDR3 protein, called by TCRdb with MiXCR from the PCR reads. Of 440,000 or so distinct CDR3 sequences listed, approximately 11% are singletons. The sequenced sample was PBMCs from the stem cell graft donor, obtained from the stem cell graft. These receptors came from a human donor who donated a stem cell graft to a child with acute myeloid leukemia.

The chain couples TRBV5-1 to TRBJ2-2, with D perhaps TRBD1 (6 bases). Germline-derived CDR1 and CDR2 are SGHRS and YFSETQ. CDR3 length equals 11 residues. Trimming took 7 bases from V and 6 from J, leaving 7 bases between them. CDR3 coding DNA: TGCGCCAGCGAGGGGGCCGGGGAGCTGTTTTTT. Translating it yields CASEGAGELFF.

This clonotype was seen only a few times. The V call is TRBV7-3, the J call TRBJ2-3; D not resolved. Between the trimmed V and J ends, which lost 4 bases and 2 bases, there was a span of 13 bases. The CDR3 spans 15 residues. Germline lookup yields CDR1 SGHTA and CDR2 FQGTGA. The CDR3 coding sequence is TGTGCCAGCAGCTCCGGGCGATCGAACACAGATACGCAGTATTTT. Translated, it gives CASSSGRSNTDTQYF.

This chain uses TRBV5-1 with TRBJ1-1; possibly TRBD1 for D (5 bases). V lost 2 bases, J lost 5 bases, and 10 bases lay in between. The length of the CDR3 is 13 residues. Looked up from germline, CDR1 is SGHRS and CDR2 is YFSETQ. In DNA form, the CDR3 reads TGCGCCAGCAGCTTCCAGGGCCGGACTGAAGCTTTCTTT. It is translated as CASSFQGRTEAFF. The full variable domain, completed using reference TRBV5-1 and TRBJ1-1, is KAGVTQTPRYLIKTRGQQVTLSCSPISGHRSVSWYQQTPGQGLQFLFEYFSETQRNKGNFPGRFSGRQFSNSRSEMNVSTLELGDSALYLCASSFQGRTEAFFGQGTRLTVV.

This clonotype was seen only a few times. The chain has TRBV4-2 and TRBJ1-2, with D perhaps TRBD1 (6 bases). V was cut by 1 base and J by 0 bases, with 9 bases left in between. The CDR3 sequence is 15 residues long. Germline V gene data show CDR1 as LGHNA and CDR2 as YNFKEQ. The DNA of the CDR3 is TGTGCCAGCAGCCAAGGGTACAGGGCTAACTATGGCTACACCTTC. Residues: CASSQGYRANYGYTF.

This sequence joins TRBV18 and TRBJ2-1; weak D call: TRBD2 (6 bases). The CDR3 covers 14 residues. Trimming cost V 0 bases and J 8 bases, with 11 bases left between them. Germline V lookup: CDR1 KGHSH, CDR2 LQKENI. The CDR3 loop reads CASSPPGSPYEQFF. Here the CDR3 DNA reads TGTGCCAGCTCACCACCCGGGAGTCCCTATGAGCAGTTCTTC. The variable domain in full, with the rest retrieved from reference TRBV18 and TRBJ2-1, is NAGVMQNPRHLVRRRGQEARLRCSPMKGHSHVYWYRQLPEEGLKFMVYLQKENIIDESGMPKERFSAEFPKEGPSILRIQQVVRGDSAAYFCASSPPGSPYEQFFGPGTRLTVL.

In its sample, this clonotype was seen a few times. V usage is TRBV10-3 and J usage is TRBJ2-1; D is tentatively TRBD1 or TRBD2 (5 bases each). Trimming took 7 bases from V and 6 from J, leaving 13 bases between them. Germline CDR1 is ENHRY and CDR2 is SYGVKD. This CDR3 is built from 13 residues. Here the CDR3 DNA reads TGTGCCATCACGAGGGACCCCCGCAATGAGCAGTTCTTC. Translated: CAITRDPRNEQFF.

This clonotype was recorded a few times. CDR3 sequence (DNA): TGTGCCAGCCAGGGTGTAGGCGTTGGCTACACCTTC. Protein product: CASQGVGVGYTF. This chain joins TRBV21-1 and TRBJ1-2; TRBD1 is taken as the D call from the table, unchecked against the DNA. TRBV21-1 is shown as a pseudogene. The length of the CDR3 is 12 residues.

The chain is built from TRBV20-1 and TRBJ1-2; TRBD1 might be the D (5 bases). CDR1 is DFQATT and CDR2 is SNEGSKA in the germline V gene (reference sequence). CDR3 length equals 17 residues. The ends were cut back, 5 bases at V and 4 bases at J, with 26 bases in the middle. The CDR3 sequence is CSAHDAQDRSAGYGYTF. The DNA of the CDR3 is TGCAGTGCTCACGATGCGCAAGACAGATCGGCAGGCTATGGCTACACCTTC.

This chain joins TRBV6-5 and TRBJ2-7; D possibly corresponds to TRBD2 (6 bases). Germline V gives CDR1 MNHEY, CDR2 SVGAGI. The CDR3 has 14 residues. Trimming pared 2 bases from V and 0 bases from J, leaving 8 bases between. This CDR3 reads CASSYLASSYEQYF. The CDR3 coding sequence is TGTGCCAGCAGTTACCTAGCGAGCTCCTACGAGCAGTACTTC.

The chain carries TRBV5-1 and TRBJ1-1, with 9 bases that match TRBD1. This CDR3 has 15 amino acids. CDR1 SGHRS and CDR2 YFSETQ come from the germline V gene. The ends lost 4 bases at V and 5 bases at J; junction bases unmatched: 9. This CDR3 reads CASSETTGGRTEAFF. The CDR3 coding sequence is TGCGCCAGCAGCGAAACAACAGGGGGCCGGACTGAAGCTTTCTTT.